This paragraph reports one T cell receptor beta chain. The junction departs from germline at one end; a sequencing error may be responsible. This entry is derived from a study of CD8 T cells in Susac syndrome. A quantity of about 0.5 to 1 ug RNA underwent reverse transcription using random hexamers. TCRdb reprocessed the immunoSEQ multiplex PCR reads with MiXCR, giving one entry per CDR3 protein. Among about 430,000 distinct CDR3 sequences listed, 85% to 90% were seen once. The CDR3 totals 13 residues. Germline lookup yields CDR1 SGHVS and CDR2 FNYEAQ. TCR beta was sequenced from blood CD8+ and CD4+ T cells.

This TCR was sampled from a human donor with multiple sclerosis. The sample comprised CD8+ T cells from PBMCs. This chain links TRBV7-6 with TRBJ2-3; tentatively, D is TRBD2 (5 bases). CDR3 nucleotide sequence: TGTGCTAGCAGCTTAGCGCCAACAGATACGCAGTATTTT. Encoded protein: CASSLAPTDTQYF.